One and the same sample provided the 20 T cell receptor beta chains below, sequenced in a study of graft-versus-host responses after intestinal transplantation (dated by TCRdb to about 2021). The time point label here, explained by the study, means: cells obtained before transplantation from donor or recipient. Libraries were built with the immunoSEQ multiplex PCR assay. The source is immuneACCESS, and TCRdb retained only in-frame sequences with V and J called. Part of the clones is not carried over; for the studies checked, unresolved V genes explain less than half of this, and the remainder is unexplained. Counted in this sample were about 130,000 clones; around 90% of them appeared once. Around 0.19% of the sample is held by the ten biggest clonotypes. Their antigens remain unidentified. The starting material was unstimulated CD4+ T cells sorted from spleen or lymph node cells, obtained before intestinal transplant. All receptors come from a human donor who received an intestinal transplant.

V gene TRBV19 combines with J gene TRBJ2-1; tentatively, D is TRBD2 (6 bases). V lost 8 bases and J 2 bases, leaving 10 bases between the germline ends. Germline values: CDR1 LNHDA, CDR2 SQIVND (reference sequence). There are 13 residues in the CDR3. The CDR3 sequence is CASGAGPYNEQFF. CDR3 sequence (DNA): TGTGCCAGTGGCGCGGGACCCTACAATGAGCAGTTCTTC. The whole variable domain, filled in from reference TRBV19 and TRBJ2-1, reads DGGITQSPKYLFRKEGQNVTLSCEQNLNHDAMYWYRQDPGQGLRLIYYSQIVNDFQKGDIAEGYSVSREKKESFPLTVTSAQKNPTAFYLCASGAGPYNEQFFGPGTRLTVL.

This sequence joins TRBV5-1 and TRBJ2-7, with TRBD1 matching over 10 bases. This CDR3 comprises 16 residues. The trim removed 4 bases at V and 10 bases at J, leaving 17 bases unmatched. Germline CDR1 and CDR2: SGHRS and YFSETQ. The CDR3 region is CASSTRMTGGVPRQYF. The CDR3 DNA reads TGCGCCAGCAGCACAAGGATGACAGGGGGCGTCCCTCGTCAGTACTTC.

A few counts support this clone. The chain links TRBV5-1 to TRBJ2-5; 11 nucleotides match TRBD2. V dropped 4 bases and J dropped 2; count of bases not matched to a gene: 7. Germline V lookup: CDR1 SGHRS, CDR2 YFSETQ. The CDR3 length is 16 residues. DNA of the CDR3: TGCGCCAGCAGCCTTAGACTAGCGGGGATACAAGAGACCCAGTACTTC. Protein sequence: CASSLRLAGIQETQYF.

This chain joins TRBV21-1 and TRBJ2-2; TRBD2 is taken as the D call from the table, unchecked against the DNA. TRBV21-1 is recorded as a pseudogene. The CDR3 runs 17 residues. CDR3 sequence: CASSKGGTESNTGELFF. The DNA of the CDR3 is TGTGCCAGCAGCAAAGGCGGGACGGAGTCGAACACCGGGGAGCTGTTTTTT.

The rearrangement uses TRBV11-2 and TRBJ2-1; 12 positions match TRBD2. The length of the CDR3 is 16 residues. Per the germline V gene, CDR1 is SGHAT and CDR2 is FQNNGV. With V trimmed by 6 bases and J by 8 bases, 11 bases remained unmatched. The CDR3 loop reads CASSRLAGAGWDEQFF. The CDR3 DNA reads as TGTGCCAGCAGTAGACTAGCGGGAGCGGGTTGGGATGAGCAGTTCTTC.

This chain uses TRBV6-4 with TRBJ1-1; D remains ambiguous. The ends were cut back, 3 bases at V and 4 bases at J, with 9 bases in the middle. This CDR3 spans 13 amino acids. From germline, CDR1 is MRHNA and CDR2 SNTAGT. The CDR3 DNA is TGTGCCAGCAGTGAATCCGGGCGCACTGAAGCTTTCTTT. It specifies CASSESGRTEAFF.

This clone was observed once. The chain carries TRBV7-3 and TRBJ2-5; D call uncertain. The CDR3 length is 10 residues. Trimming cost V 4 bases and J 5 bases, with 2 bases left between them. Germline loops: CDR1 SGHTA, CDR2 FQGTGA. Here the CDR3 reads CASSWETQYF. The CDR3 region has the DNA TGTGCCAGCAGCTGGGAGACCCAGTACTTC.

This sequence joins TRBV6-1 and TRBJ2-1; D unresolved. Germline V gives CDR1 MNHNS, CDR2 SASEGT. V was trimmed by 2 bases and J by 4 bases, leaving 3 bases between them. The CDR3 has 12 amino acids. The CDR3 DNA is TGTGCCAGCAGTGAAAATTACAATGAGCAGTTCTTC. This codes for CASSENYNEQFF.

The CDR3 DNA reads as TGTGCCAGTAGACCTACATGGTCAGGGGAGTATGGCTACACCTTC. This sequence encodes CASRPTWSGEYGYTF. The chain couples TRBV19 to TRBJ1-2; TRBD1 might be the D (6 bases). The CDR3 extends over 15 amino acids. Trimming left V 6 bases short and J 5 bases short, with 19 bases between. In germline, CDR1 is LNHDA, CDR2 SQIVND (reference sequence).

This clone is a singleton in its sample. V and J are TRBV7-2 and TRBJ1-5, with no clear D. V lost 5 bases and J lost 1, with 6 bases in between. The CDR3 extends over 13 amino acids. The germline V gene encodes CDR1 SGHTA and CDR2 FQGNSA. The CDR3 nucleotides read TGTGCCAGCAGCCCTGACAGCAATCAGCCCCAGCATTTT. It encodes CASSPDSNQPQHF.

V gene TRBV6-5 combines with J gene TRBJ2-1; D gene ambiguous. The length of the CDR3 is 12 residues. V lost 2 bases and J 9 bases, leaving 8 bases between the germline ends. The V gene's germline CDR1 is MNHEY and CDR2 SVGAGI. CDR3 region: CASSYGFGEQFF. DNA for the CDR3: TGTGCCAGCAGTTACGGGTTTGGTGAGCAGTTCTTC.

CDR3 in amino acids: CASTWDRGTRYTF. The CDR3 DNA reads TGTGCCAGCACCTGGGACAGGGGAACCCGCTACACCTTC. The V gene is TRBV28, the J gene TRBJ1-2; the match to TRBD1 covers 10 bases. From germline, CDR1 is MDHEN and CDR2 SYDVKM. Trimming took 7 bases from V and 9 from J; bases not matched to a gene: 8. There are 13 residues in the CDR3.

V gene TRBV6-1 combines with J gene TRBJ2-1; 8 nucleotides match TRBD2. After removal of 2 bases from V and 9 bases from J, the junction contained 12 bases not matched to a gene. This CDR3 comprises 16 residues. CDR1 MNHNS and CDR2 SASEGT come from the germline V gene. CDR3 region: CASSERRWERESEQFF. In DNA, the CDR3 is TGTGCCAGCAGTGAAAGGCGGTGGGAGCGGGAGAGTGAGCAGTTCTTC.

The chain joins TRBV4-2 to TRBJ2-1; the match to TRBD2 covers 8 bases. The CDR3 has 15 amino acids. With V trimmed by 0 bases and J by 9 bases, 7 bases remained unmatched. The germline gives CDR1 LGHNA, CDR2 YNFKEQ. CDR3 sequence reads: CASSQDGREGREQFF. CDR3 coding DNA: TGTGCCAGCAGCCAAGATGGACGGGAGGGGCGTGAGCAGTTCTTC.

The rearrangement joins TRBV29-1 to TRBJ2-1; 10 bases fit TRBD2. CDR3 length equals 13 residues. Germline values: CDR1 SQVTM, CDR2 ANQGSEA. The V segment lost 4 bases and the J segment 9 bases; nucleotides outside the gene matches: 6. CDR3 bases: TGCAGCGTTGTAGCGGGAGGAGGGGGTGAGCAGTTCTTC. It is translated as CSVVAGGGGEQFF.

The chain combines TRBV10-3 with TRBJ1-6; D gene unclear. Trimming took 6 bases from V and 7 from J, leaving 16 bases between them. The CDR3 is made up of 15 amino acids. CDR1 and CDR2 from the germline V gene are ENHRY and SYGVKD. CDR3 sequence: CAISQREERNSPLHF. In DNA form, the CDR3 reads TGTGCCATCAGCCAACGGGAGGAGAGAAATTCACCCCTCCACTTT.

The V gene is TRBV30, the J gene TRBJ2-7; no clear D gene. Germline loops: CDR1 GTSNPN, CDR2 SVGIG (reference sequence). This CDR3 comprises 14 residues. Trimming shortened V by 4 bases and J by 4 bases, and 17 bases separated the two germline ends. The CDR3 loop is CAWKKFLPPYEQYF. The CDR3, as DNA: TGTGCCTGGAAAAAGTTCCTACCTCCGTACGAGCAGTACTTC.

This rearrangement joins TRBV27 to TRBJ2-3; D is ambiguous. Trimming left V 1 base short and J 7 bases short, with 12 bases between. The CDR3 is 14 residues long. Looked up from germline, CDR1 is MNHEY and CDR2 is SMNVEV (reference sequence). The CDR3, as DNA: TGTGCCAGCAGTTTATGGTCCGGATCTTATACGCAGTATTTT. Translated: CASSLWSGSYTQYF.

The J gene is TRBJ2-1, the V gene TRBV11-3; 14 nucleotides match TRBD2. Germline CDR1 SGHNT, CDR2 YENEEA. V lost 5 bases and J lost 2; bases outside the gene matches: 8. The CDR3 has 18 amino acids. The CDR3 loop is CASSTTSGRAPAYNEQFF. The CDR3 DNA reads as TGTGCCAGCAGCACGACTAGCGGGAGGGCCCCCGCCTACAATGAGCAGTTCTTC.

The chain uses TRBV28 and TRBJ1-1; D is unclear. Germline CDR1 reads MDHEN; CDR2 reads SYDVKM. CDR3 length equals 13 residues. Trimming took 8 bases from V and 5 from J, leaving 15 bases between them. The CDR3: CASAGSRVTEAFF. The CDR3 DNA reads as TGTGCCAGCGCCGGAAGCCGGGTAACTGAAGCTTTCTTT.